This paragraph covers one T cell receptor (beta chain) sequence. In the authors' methods: Using reference gene primer amplification, nucleated cell counts were estimated. Produced via immunoSEQ multiplex PCR; TCRdb's table is partial and in-frame only. From that table come the V and J calls and clone size; the DNA was used to work out D and trimming. Of roughly 120,000 clones listed, roughly four fifths are singletons. The entry originates in a study of blood T cell repertoires in COVID-19. On the study more broadly: PBMCs, B-cell-depleted T cells, or T cells were the source of the cDNA or gDNA that made up the material.

Germline V gene sequence: CDR1 LGHDT, CDR2 YNNKEL (reference sequence). The junction had 6 bases not matched to a gene; V was cut back by 4 bases and J by 7 bases. The CDR3 length is 15 residues. The source material was peripheral blood. The chain couples TRBV3-1 (or the pseudogene TRBV3-2) to TRBJ2-7; 14 bases align to TRBD2. This sequence originates from a man aged 45-65 years with acute or convalescent COVID-19. This CDR3 reads CASSPRLAGGLEQYF. The DNA of the CDR3 is TGTGCCAGCAGCCCTCGACTAGCGGGAGGGCTGGAGCAGTACTTC.